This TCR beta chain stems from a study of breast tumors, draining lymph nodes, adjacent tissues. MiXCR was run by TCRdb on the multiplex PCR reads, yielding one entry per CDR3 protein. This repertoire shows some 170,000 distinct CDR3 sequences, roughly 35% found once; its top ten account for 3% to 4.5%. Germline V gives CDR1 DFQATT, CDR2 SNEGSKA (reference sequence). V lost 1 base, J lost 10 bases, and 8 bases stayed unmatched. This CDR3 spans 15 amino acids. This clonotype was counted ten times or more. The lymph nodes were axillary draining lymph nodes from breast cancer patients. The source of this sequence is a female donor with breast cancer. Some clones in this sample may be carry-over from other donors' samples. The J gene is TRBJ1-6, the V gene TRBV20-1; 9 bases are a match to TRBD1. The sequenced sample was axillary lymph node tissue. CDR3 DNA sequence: TGCAGTGCTAGAGCCGAACAGGGGGCAAAATCACCCCTCCACTTT. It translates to CSARAEQGAKSPLHF.